This T cell receptor beta chain originates from a study of CD8+CD57+ T cells in acquired aplastic anemia. It was genomic DNA that served as the template for profiling TCR beta VDJ and CDR3. MiXCR was run by TCRdb on the reads, yielding one entry per CDR3 protein. This sample has 150,000 or so distinct CDR3 sequences, with roughly 49% found just once. The germline CDR1 and CDR2 sequences are SGHAT and FQNNGV. This CDR3 spans 16 amino acids. V lost 5 bases to trimming and J lost 5 bases, with 21 bases between them. The sequenced patients had an expansion of CD8+CD57+ cells seen by flow cytometry. The receptor was isolated from a human donor with aplastic anemia. This chain uses TRBV11-2 with TRBJ1-2; D ambiguous. Specimen: sorted CD4+, CD8+, or CD8+CD57+ T cells (not recorded which) from PBMCs. The DNA of the CDR3 is TGTGCCAGCAGCCAAAACTTTGGTTTAGGGATGTATGGCTACACCTTC. Protein: CASSQNFGLGMYGYTF.